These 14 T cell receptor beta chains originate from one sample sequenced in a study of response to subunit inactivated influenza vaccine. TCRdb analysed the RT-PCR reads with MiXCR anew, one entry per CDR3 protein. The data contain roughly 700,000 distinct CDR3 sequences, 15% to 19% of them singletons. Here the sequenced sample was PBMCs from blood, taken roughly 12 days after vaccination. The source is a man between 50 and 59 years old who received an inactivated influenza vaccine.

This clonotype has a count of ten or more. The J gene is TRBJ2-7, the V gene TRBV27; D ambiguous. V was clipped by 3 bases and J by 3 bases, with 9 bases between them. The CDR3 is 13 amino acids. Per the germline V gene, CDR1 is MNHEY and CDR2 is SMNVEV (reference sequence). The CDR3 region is CASSFAQNYEQYF. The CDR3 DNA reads TGTGCCAGCAGTTTTGCTCAGAACTACGAGCAGTACTTC.

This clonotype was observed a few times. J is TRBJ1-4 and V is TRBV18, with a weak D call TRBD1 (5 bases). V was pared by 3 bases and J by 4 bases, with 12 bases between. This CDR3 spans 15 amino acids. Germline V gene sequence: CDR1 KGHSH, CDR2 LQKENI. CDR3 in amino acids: CASSPDRHRNEKLFF. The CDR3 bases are TGTGCCAGCTCACCTGACAGACACCGTAATGAAAAACTGTTTTTT.

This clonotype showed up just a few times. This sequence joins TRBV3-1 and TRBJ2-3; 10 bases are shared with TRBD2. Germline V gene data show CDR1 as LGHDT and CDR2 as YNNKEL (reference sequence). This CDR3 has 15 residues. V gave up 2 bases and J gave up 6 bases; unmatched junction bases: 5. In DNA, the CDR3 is TGTGCCAGCAGCCAACTGTTAGCGGGAGGTGATACGCAGTATTTT. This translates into CASSQLLAGGDTQYF.

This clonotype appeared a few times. The CDR3 spells CSARDPSGQGKRETQYF. In DNA, the CDR3 is TGCAGTGCTAGAGATCCTTCAGGACAGGGAAAAAGAGAGACCCAGTACTTC. The V gene is TRBV20-1, the J gene TRBJ2-5; 8 bases agree with TRBD1. The CDR3 contains 17 residues. The V and J ends lost 0 bases and 4 bases, in that order; junction bases with no gene match: 13. Germline lookup yields CDR1 DFQATT and CDR2 SNEGSKA (reference sequence).

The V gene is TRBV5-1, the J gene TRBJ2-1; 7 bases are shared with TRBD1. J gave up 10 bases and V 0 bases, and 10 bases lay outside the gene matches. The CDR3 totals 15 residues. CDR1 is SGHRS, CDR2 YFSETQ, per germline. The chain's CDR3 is CASSLGDSSPVEQFF. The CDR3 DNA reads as TGCGCCAGCAGCTTGGGGGACAGCTCGCCGGTCGAGCAGTTCTTC. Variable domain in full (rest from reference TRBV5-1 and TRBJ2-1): KAGVTQTPRYLIKTRGQQVTLSCSPISGHRSVSWYQQTPGQGLQFLFEYFSETQRNKGNFPGRFSGRQFSNSRSEMNVSTLELGDSALYLCASSLGDSSPVEQFFGPGTRLTVL.

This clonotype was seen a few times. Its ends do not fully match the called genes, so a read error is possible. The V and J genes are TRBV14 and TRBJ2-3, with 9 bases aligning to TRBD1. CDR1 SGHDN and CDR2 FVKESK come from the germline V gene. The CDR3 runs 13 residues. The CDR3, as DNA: TGTGCCAGCAGCCAAGGGGCACGGGACAGGGAAGTTTTT. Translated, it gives CASSQGARDREVF.

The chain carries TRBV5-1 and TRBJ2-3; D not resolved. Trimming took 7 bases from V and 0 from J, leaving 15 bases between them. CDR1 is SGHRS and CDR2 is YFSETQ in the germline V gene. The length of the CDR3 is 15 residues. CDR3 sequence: CASRSESSSTDTQYF. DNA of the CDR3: TGCGCCAGCCGGTCCGAATCATCTAGCACAGATACGCAGTATTTT.

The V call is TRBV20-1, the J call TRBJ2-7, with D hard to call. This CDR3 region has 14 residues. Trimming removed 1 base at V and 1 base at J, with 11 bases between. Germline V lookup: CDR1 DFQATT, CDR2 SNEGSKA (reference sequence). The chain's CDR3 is CSARVPDGSYEQYF. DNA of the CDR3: TGCAGTGCTAGAGTCCCGGACGGATCCTACGAGCAGTACTTC.

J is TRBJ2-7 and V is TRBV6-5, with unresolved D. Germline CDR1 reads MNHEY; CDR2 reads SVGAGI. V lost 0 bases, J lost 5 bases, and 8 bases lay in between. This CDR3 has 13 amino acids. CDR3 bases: TGTGCCAGCAGTTACTCGGCCTTGAACGAGCAGTACTTC. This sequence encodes CASSYSALNEQYF.

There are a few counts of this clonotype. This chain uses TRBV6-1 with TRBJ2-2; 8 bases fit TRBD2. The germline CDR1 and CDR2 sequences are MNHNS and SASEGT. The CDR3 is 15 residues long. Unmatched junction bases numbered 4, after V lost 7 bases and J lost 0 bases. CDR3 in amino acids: CASKSGSANTGELFF. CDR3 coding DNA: TGTGCCAGCAAAAGCGGGAGCGCGAACACCGGGGAGCTGTTTTTT.

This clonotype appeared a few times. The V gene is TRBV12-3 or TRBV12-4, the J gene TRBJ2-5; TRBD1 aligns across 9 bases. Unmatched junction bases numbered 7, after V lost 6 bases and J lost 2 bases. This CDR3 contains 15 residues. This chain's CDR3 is CASRRSGQGQETQYF. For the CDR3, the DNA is TGTGCCAGCAGACGATCTGGACAGGGGCAAGAGACCCAGTACTTC.

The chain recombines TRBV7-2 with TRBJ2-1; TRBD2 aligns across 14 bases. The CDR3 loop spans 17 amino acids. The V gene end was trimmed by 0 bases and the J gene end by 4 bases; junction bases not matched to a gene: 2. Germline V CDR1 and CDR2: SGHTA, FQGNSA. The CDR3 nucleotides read TGTGCCAGCAGCTTAGCTGGACTAGCGGGGGGTTACAATGAGCAGTTCTTC. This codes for CASSLAGLAGGYNEQFF.

The CDR3 region is CATSRDRRTQRETQYF. As DNA, the CDR3 is TGTGCCACCAGCAGAGATCGCCGGACTCAGCGGGAGACCCAGTACTTC. V and J are TRBV15 and TRBJ2-5; TRBD2 is a possible D gene (5 bases). V was shortened by 0 bases and J by 5 bases, with 16 bases between the two germline ends. The germline gives CDR1 LNHNV, CDR2 YYDKDF (reference sequence). This CDR3 is built from 16 residues.

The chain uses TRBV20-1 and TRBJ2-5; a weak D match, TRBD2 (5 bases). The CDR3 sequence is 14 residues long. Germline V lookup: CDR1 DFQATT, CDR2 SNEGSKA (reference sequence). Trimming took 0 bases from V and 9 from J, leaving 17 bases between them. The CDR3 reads CSARERALGKAQYF. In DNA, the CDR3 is TGCAGTGCTAGAGAGCGGGCCCTCGGAAAGGCCCAGTACTTC.